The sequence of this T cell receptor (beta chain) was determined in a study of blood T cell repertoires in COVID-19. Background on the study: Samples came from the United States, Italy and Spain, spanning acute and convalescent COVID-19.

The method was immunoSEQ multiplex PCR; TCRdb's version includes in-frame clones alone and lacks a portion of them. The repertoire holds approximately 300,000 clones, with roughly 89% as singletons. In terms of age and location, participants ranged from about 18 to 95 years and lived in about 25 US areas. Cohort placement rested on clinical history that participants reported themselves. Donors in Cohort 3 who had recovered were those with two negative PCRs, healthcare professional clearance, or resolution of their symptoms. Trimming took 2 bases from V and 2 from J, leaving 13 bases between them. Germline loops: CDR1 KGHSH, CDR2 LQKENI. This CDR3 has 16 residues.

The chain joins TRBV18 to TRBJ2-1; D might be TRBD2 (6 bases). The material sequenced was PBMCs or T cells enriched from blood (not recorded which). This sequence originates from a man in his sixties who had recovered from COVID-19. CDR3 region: CASSPTGGPPYNEQFF. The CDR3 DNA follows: TGTGCCAGCTCACCAACAGGAGGGCCCCCCTACAATGAGCAGTTCTTC.